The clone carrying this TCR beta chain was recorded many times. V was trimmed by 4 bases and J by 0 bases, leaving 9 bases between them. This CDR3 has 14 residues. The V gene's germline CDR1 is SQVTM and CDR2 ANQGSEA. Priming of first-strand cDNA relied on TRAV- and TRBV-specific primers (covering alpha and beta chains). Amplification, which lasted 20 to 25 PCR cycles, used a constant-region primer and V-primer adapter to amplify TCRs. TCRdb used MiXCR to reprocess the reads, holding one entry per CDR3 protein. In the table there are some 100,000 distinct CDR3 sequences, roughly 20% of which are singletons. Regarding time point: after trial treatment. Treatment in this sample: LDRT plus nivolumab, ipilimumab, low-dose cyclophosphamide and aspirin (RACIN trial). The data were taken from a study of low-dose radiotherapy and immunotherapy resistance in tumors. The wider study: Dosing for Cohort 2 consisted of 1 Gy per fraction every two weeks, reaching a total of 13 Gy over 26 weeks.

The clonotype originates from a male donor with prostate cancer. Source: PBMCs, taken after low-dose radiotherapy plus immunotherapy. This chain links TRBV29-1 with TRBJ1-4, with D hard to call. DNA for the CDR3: TGCAGCGTTGTCGGTAGGGCAACTAATGAAAAACTGTTTTTT. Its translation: CSVVGRATNEKLFF. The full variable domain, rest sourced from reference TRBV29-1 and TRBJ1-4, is SAVISQKPSRDICQRGTSLTIQCQVDSQVTMMFWYRQQPGQSLTLIATANQGSEATYESGFVIDKFPISRPNLTFSTLTVSNMSPEDSSIYLCSVVGRATNEKLFFGSGTQLSVL.